This passage covers 26 T cell receptor beta chains from one sample sequenced in a study of regulatory T cells in long-lasting Graves disease. Specified time point: newly diagnosed GD, antithyroid drugs for less than 3 months. The authors made the TCR library using RNA they extracted from PBMCs. Both iRepertoire HTBI primers and Arm-PCR of CDR3 regions were used to build the TCR beta libraries. TCRdb fed the multiplex PCR reads into MiXCR, producing one record per CDR3 protein. The sample shows 200,000 to 250,000 distinct CDR3 sequences, 15% to 20% of them seen only once. These records were also assigned to another study, of T cells in Graves' hyperthyroidism and ophthalmopathy.

This sample comprised peripheral blood mononuclear cells (PBMCs), obtained at new diagnosis, from a patient treated with antithyroid drugs. The receptors come from a woman between 25 and 40 years old with Graves disease.

This clonotype was recorded at least ten times. The V gene is TRBV2, the J gene TRBJ2-2; 7 bases are a match to TRBD2. CDR1 and CDR2 from the germline V gene are SNHLY and FYNNEI. V gave up 4 bases and J gave up 2 bases; unmatched junction bases: 7. This CDR3 contains 16 residues. This chain's CDR3 is CASSVYGGGNTGELFF. CDR3 in DNA: TGTGCCAGCAGTGTCTACGGCGGGGGAAACACCGGGGAGCTGTTTTTT.

This chain uses TRBV19 with TRBJ2-7; 13 bases line up with TRBD2. Trimming cost V 6 bases and J 4 bases; bases outside gene matches: 6. CDR3 size: 15 residues. The germline gives CDR1 LNHDA, CDR2 SQIVND (reference sequence). CDR3 amino acids: CASSPSGLAGYEQYF. For the CDR3, the DNA is TGTGCCAGTAGCCCCTCGGGACTAGCGGGATACGAGCAGTACTTC.

This clonotype was recorded many times. The rearrangement uses TRBV12-3 or TRBV12-4 and TRBJ2-3, with 10 bases matching TRBD2. This CDR3 is built from 17 residues. The V and J ends lost 7 bases and 4 bases, in that order; junction bases with no gene match: 14. The DNA for the CDR3 is TGTGCCAGCACCTCCCTAAGCGGGGGGGCTGCCCCAGATACGCAGTATTTT. Its translation: CASTSLSGGAAPDTQYF.

This clonotype was observed at least ten times. The rearrangement uses TRBV18 and TRBJ1-6; perhaps TRBD1 as D (5 bases). Germline values: CDR1 KGHSH, CDR2 LQKENI. This CDR3 has 15 residues. The V end was cut by 0 bases, the J end by 10 bases, with 13 bases between. The chain's CDR3 is CASSPPGREGSPLHF. The CDR3 nucleotides are TGTGCCAGCTCACCACCGGGCAGGGAGGGCTCACCCCTCCACTTT. The whole variable domain, remainder taken from reference TRBV18 and TRBJ1-6, is NAGVMQNPRHLVRRRGQEARLRCSPMKGHSHVYWYRQLPEEGLKFMVYLQKENIIDESGMPKERFSAEFPKEGPSILRIQQVVRGDSAAYFCASSPPGREGSPLHFGNGTRLTVT.

In this sample, this clonotype turned up a few times. The chain recombines TRBV7-9 with TRBJ2-5; 9 bases map to TRBD2. Unmatched junction bases numbered 3, after V lost 6 bases and J lost 4 bases. Germline V gene data show CDR1 as SEHNR and CDR2 as FQNEAQ (reference sequence). The CDR3 loop spans 13 amino acids. The DNA of the CDR3 is TGTGCCAGCAGGATAGCGGGAGTAGAGACCCAGTACTTC. Amino acid sequence: CASRIAGVETQYF.

This clonotype was counted ten times or more. V gene TRBV24-1 combines with J gene TRBJ2-3; 7 bases align to TRBD2. The V gene's germline CDR1 is KGHDR and CDR2 SFDVKD. The CDR3 extends over 13 amino acids. After removal of 9 bases from V and 3 bases from J, the junction contained 5 bases not matched to a gene. CDR3 sequence: CATAGDATDTQYF. The CDR3 nucleotides read TGTGCCACCGCGGGGGATGCGACAGATACGCAGTATTTT.

The chain recombines TRBV19 with TRBJ2-4; a weak D match, TRBD1 (5 bases). The CDR3 spans 13 residues. Germline CDR1 and CDR2: LNHDA and SQIVND (reference sequence). The ends were cut back, 2 bases at V and 6 bases at J, with 8 bases in the middle. CDR3 residues: CASSIKDRNIQYF. The CDR3 DNA sequence: TGTGCCAGTAGTATAAAAGACAGAAACATTCAGTACTTC. The complete variable domain, with remaining parts taken from reference TRBV19 and TRBJ2-4, reads DGGITQSPKYLFRKEGQNVTLSCEQNLNHDAMYWYRQDPGQGLRLIYYSQIVNDFQKGDIAEGYSVSREKKESFPLTVTSAQKNPTAFYLCASSIKDRNIQYFGAGTRLSVL.

This clonotype was observed at least ten times. The chain carries TRBV11-2 and TRBJ2-3, with 9 nucleotides matching TRBD1. Germline V gene lookup returns CDR1 SGHAT and CDR2 FQNNGV. Losses at the gene ends were 4 bases for V and 3 bases for J; bases not matched to a gene: 8. The CDR3 is 16 residues long. The CDR3 DNA follows: TGTGCCAGCAGCTCAACCAGGGACAGGGTGACAGATACGCAGTATTTT. Translating gives CASSSTRDRVTDTQYF.

This clonotype was counted many times. The chain links TRBV7-2 to TRBJ2-7; TRBD2 agrees at 8 bases. J gave up 0 bases and V 4 bases, and 5 bases lay outside the gene matches. Germline V gene lookup returns CDR1 SGHTA and CDR2 FQGNSA. The CDR3 consists of 15 residues. As DNA, the CDR3 is TGTGCCAGCAGCTATACTACTAGCGGCTCCTACGAGCAGTACTTC. It codes for CASSYTTSGSYEQYF.

This clonotype was found a few times. The chain uses TRBV7-9 and TRBJ2-4, with D possibly being TRBD1 or TRBD2 (5 bases each). The CDR3 totals 13 residues. V was clipped by 5 bases and J by 5 bases, with 10 bases between them. Germline lookup yields CDR1 SEHNR and CDR2 FQNEAQ (reference sequence). The CDR3 DNA is TGTGCCAGCAGCCCCTTGGGGGAAAACATTCAGTACTTC. Its translation is CASSPLGENIQYF.

Comment on this clonotype: This may arise from a read error, as a much more abundant clone is one base away. The rearrangement links TRBV5-1 to TRBJ2-5; D is uncertain. The CDR3 is made up of 13 amino acids. V gave up 0 bases and J gave up 5 bases, with 8 bases separating them. CDR1 SGHRS and CDR2 YFSETQ come from the germline V gene. The CDR3: CASSLATSETQYF. For the CDR3, the DNA is TGCGCCAGCAGCTTGGCCACGTCGGAGACCCAGTACTTC.

This clonotype was counted ten times or more. The genes are TRBV27 and TRBJ1-2; a weak D match, TRBD1 (5 bases). The CDR3 extends over 12 amino acids. The germline V gene encodes CDR1 MNHEY and CDR2 SMNVEV (reference sequence). V was clipped by 2 bases and J by 8 bases, with 9 bases between them. The CDR3 region is CASSLAGSGYTF. The CDR3 DNA reads TGTGCCAGCAGTTTAGCAGGGTCCGGCTACACCTTC.

This clonotype was counted many times. The CDR3 sequence: CASSLPQGHYGYTF. DNA of the CDR3: TGTGCCAGCAGTCTGCCACAGGGGCACTATGGCTACACCTTC. J is TRBJ1-2 and V is TRBV12-3 or TRBV12-4; 7 bases align to TRBD1. J lost 3 bases, V lost 5 bases, and 6 bases had no gene match. This CDR3 comprises 14 residues.

In its sample, this clonotype was seen many times. The rearrangement links TRBV6-2 or TRBV6-3 to TRBJ1-6; the D gene is possibly TRBD1 (6 bases). Trimming removed 2 bases at V and 8 bases at J, with 13 bases between. This CDR3 region has 15 residues. The germline V gene has CDR1 MNHEY and CDR2 SVGEGT. The chain's CDR3 is CASSYLDRSDSPLHF. The CDR3 bases are TGTGCCAGCAGTTACCTTGACAGGTCCGATTCACCCCTCCACTTT.

A few counts support this clonotype. The chain combines TRBV6-1 with TRBJ1-3, with 7 bases fitting TRBD1. The CDR3 runs 16 residues. Trimming cost V 6 bases and J 2 bases; bases outside gene matches: 10. Germline V lookup: CDR1 MNHNS, CDR2 SASEGT. CDR3 bases: TGTGCCAGCAGACCACGGGGACAGAGCACTGGAAACACCATATATTTT. Its translation is CASRPRGQSTGNTIYF.

This clonotype was detected many times. The V gene is TRBV7-9, the J gene TRBJ2-1; D might be TRBD1 (6 bases). Germline lookup yields CDR1 SEHNR and CDR2 FQNEAQ (reference sequence). The V gene lost 5 bases and the J gene lost 3 bases, with 11 bases spanning the gap. The CDR3 is 14 residues long. This CDR3 reads CASSHRDNYNEQFF. For the CDR3, the DNA is TGTGCCAGCAGCCACAGGGACAACTACAATGAGCAGTTCTTC.

The sample holds many counts of this clonotype. The genes are TRBV27 and TRBJ1-4; TRBD1 is a possible D gene (6 bases). This CDR3 spans 14 amino acids. Trimming removed 3 bases at V and 7 bases at J, with 12 bases between. Germline V gives CDR1 MNHEY, CDR2 SMNVEV (reference sequence). The chain's CDR3 is CASSFRGGVEKLFF. The CDR3 bases are TGTGCCAGCAGTTTCAGGGGAGGAGTTGAAAAACTGTTTTTT. The complete variable domain, with remaining parts taken from reference TRBV27 and TRBJ1-4, reads EAQVTQNPRYLITVTGKKLTVTCSQNMNHEYMSWYRQDPGLGLRQIYYSMNVEVTDKGDVPEGYKVSRKEKRNFPLILESPSPNQTSLYFCASSFRGGVEKLFFGSGTQLSVL.

This clonotype occurred many times. V and J are TRBV5-1 and TRBJ1-3; D is possibly TRBD1 (6 bases). Germline V gives CDR1 SGHRS, CDR2 YFSETQ. This CDR3 has 16 amino acids. V was pared by 5 bases and J by 0 bases, with 15 bases between. The CDR3 DNA sequence: TGCGCCAGCAGTTTGACAGGTCCTGACTCTGGAAACACCATATATTTT. Translated: CASSLTGPDSGNTIYF. Using reference TRBV5-1 and TRBJ1-3 for the parts outside the CDR3, the full variable domain is KAGVTQTPRYLIKTRGQQVTLSCSPISGHRSVSWYQQTPGQGLQFLFEYFSETQRNKGNFPGRFSGRQFSNSRSEMNVSTLELGDSALYLCASSLTGPDSGNTIYFGEGSWLTVV.

V usage is TRBV28 and J usage is TRBJ1-1; the match to TRBD1 covers 8 bases. The CDR3 totals 16 residues. CDR1 is MDHEN and CDR2 is SYDVKM in the germline V gene. V lost 3 bases and J lost 4; bases outside the gene matches: 10. The CDR3 region has the DNA TGTGCCAGCAGTTTGGACAGGGCTCTCTTGGGCACTGAAGCTTTCTTT. Translating it yields CASSLDRALLGTEAFF.

Turning to this clonotype: A much larger clone lies one base from this, so it may be a read error. V is TRBV13 and J is TRBJ2-7; maybe TRBD2 (6 bases). Germline CDR1 is PRHDT and CDR2 is FYEKMQ (reference sequence). This CDR3 contains 11 residues. CDR3 in DNA: TGTGCCGGCAGCTCGGGGGACGAGCAGTACTTC. This translates into CAGSSGDEQYF.

In its sample, this clonotype was seen many times. The chain has TRBV29-1 and TRBJ2-5; 9 bases match TRBD1. This CDR3 region has 15 residues. Germline assignment: CDR1 SQVTM and CDR2 ANQGSEA. Trimming at V came to 4 bases and at J to 4 bases, leaving 10 bases not matched to a gene. In DNA form, the CDR3 reads TGCAGCGTTGCCGAGACAGGGGGAAGGGGAGAGACCCAGTACTTC. This sequence encodes CSVAETGGRGETQYF.

J is TRBJ1-2 and V is TRBV20-1, with a possible D match to TRBD1 (6 bases). This CDR3 is built from 14 residues. V was trimmed by 5 bases and J by 0 bases, leaving 13 bases between them. Germline assignment: CDR1 DFQATT and CDR2 SNEGSKA (reference sequence). The DNA of the CDR3 is TGCAGTGCTCGCTGGACAGATACTAACTATGGCTACACCTTC. Translating gives CSARWTDTNYGYTF.

This clonotype was seen many times. The chain uses TRBV20-1 and TRBJ2-7, with 11 bases matching TRBD1. The CDR3 totals 13 residues. V lost 5 bases and J lost 6; bases outside the gene matches: 6. CDR1 DFQATT and CDR2 SNEGSKA come from the germline V gene (reference sequence). Here the CDR3 DNA reads TGCAGTGCTCGAAGGACAGGGGGCTCCGAGCAGTACTTC. As protein: CSARRTGGSEQYF.

This clonotype came up many times. The chain recombines TRBV2 with TRBJ1-3, with D possibly matching TRBD1 (5 bases). Trimming stripped 3 bases from V and 9 bases from J, with 9 bases between. The CDR3 is 12 residues long. Germline CDR1 and CDR2: SNHLY and FYNNEI. CDR3 amino acids: CASSDPGTTIYF. The CDR3 region has the DNA TGTGCCAGCAGTGATCCGGGGACCACCATATATTTT.

Details on this clonotype: Germline and junction disagree at one end, which may indicate a read error. This CDR3 is CASPPQGRSSMNTEAFF. DNA of the CDR3: TGTGCCAGCCCACCTCAGGGGCGAAGTTCCATGAACACTGAAGCTTTCTTT. This chain joins TRBV18 and TRBJ1-1; possible D gene TRBD1, 6 bases. This CDR3 comprises 17 residues. Germline assignment: CDR1 KGHSH and CDR2 LQKENI.

This clonotype was counted many times. The chain uses TRBV12-3 or TRBV12-4 and TRBJ1-1; TRBD1 aligns across 7 bases. The CDR3 consists of 14 residues. The V gene end was trimmed by 6 bases and the J gene end by 2 bases; junction bases not matched to a gene: 6. CDR3 DNA sequence: TGTGCCAGCAGCGACAACAGGGGAAACACTGAAGCTTTCTTT. Translation gives CASSDNRGNTEAFF.